What follows is one TCR beta chain and its context. Its cognate antigen is unknown. Separate from the roughly 670-subject first cohort, the roughly 120-subject validation cohort was the one that the donors belonged to. The CDR3 covers 14 residues. The germline V and J ends were trimmed by 4 bases and 0 bases, with 10 bases remaining between them. The germline CDR1 and CDR2 sequences are SGDLS and YYNGEE. This record comes from a study of cytomegalovirus exposure and HLA in healthy donors. At the level of the study: The same platform was used for the roughly 120 validation repertoires and the roughly 730 first-cohort repertoires, a later analysis reported.

General study findings and limits: Rarity characterized most TCR sequences, yet some public TCRs appeared in many donors. According to a later analysis, TCR clusters from the first cohort tended to co-occur in the approximately 120 validation repertoires.

Produced via immunoSEQ multiplex PCR; TCRdb's table is partial and in-frame only. The sample has roughly 190,000 clones, approximately 86% seen once. The specimen was PBMCs. This rearrangement joins TRBV9 to TRBJ1-1; D possibly corresponds to TRBD1 (5 bases). The TCR originated in a man aged 30 to 45 in good health and CMV-seropositive. The CDR3 DNA reads TGTGCCAGCAGCCTGGGACCCATGAACACTGAAGCTTTCTTT. This sequence encodes CASSLGPMNTEAFF.